A single TCR beta chain is shown here with its context. What antigen it recognizes has not been identified. No clone much larger than this one lies a single base away; base qualities are absent. The entire amount of isolated RNA was reverse transcribed using the High Capacity cDNA Reverse Transcription Kit, so the sequenced TCRB transcripts were expressed ones. Deep immunoSEQ sequencing was applied to naive, central memory and regulatory T cell samples, giving an average of about 3.7 million total reads per sample. Sorted cells were lysed in RLT buffer and RNA was extracted with DNase-treated RNeasy Micro or Mini kits, depending on cell number. To prevent cross-contamination, every cell subset was processed on its own, while patient and healthy donor samples were processed together. The immunoSEQ multiplex PCR was used to amplify TCRB sequences from cDNA, yielding 87-bp fragments that span the CDR3 region. The amplicons were sequenced using the Illumina HiSeq platform. The paper's processing steps were these. PCR bias was corrected computationally using synthetic template baselines, and reads within Hamming distance 2 were collapsed, with unmergeable singletons discarded. Reads were aligned against IMGT to assign V, D and J genes, CDR3 length and insertions or deletions at six rearrangement sites. Within each subset, clonotype counts were normalized to sorted cell number, after which true diversity and Gini coefficients were computed with the tcR R package. The overlap coefficient, calculated on TCRB nucleotide sequences, was used to quantify repertoire sharing. Out-of-frame TCRB sequences from naive cells were analyzed to stand in for the pre-selection repertoire. Imported from immuneACCESS, the table was reduced by TCRdb to in-frame sequences with V and J called. These copies leave out some clones; in studies compared against another copy, an unresolved V gene accounts for under half, and the cause of the remainder is not known. V and J calls plus clone size are reproduced from that table; the DNA served to infer D and trimming. A total of some 410,000 clones appear in this sample, approximately 15% of them only once. 0.03% to 0.04% of the sample comes from the top ten.

The sample originates from a study of beta chain features in type 1 diabetes (dated by TCRdb to about 2018). About the study as a whole: Patients and healthy donors did not differ in mean age, gender distribution, total cell number or subset yield. Whereas all 30 or so donors provided naive and central memory subsets, regulatory and stem cell-like memory subsets were isolated from just 8 patients and about 8 healthy donors. A total of approximately 100 million sorted cells were examined across all samples, and the number of cells per subset was strongly correlated with RNA yield. The study compared TCRB repertoires of sorted circulating CD4+ T cell subsets between recently diagnosed type 1 diabetes patients and matched healthy donors.

The V end gives up 9 bases and the J end 6 bases, leaving 5 bases in the junction not matched to a gene. From the cysteine up to the phenylalanine, the CDR3 has a length of 13 residues. The sequence is cut down to CDR3 DNA, 39 bases in frame from base 1. Taken from the germline V gene, the CDR1 and CDR2 loops are MNHEY and SVGAGI. What the work shows at the level of the full study, not this receptor alone: Only small numbers of individuals were included in the HLA sub-analyses, which left unresolved whether HLA type had any influence on TCRB rearrangement. PCR may preferentially amplify shorter templates, but because patient and control samples were amplified and corrected together, any resulting skew would affect both groups equally. At VDJ recombination sites, type 1 diabetes patients had fewer insertions and more deleted nucleotides, which implies abnormalities in thymic rearrangement. A moderate but significant shortening of TCRB CDR3 length was observed in type 1 diabetes patients in all four CD4+ subsets. Because cDNA rather than genomic DNA was sequenced, highly expressing activated cells could have been over-represented, although no difference in activation and CD3 levels was found between groups. Naive, central memory and regulatory TCRB repertoires appeared more similar among patients than among healthy donors.

Each donor gave one peripheral blood draw, averaging roughly 120 mL, which was collected into heparinised tubes. A BD FACSAria II was used to sort naive, central memory, regulatory and stem cell-like memory CD4+ T cells with a panel that included CD45RO, CCR7, CD25, CD127, CD95 and CD27. All sorted populations exceeded 95% purity. Right away, PBMCs were isolated by Lymphoprep density gradient centrifugation and were stained directly, with no culture step. So that batch effects would be minimized, each experiment stained and sorted samples in pairs, pairing one healthy donor with one patient. This receptor was identified in a man aged 25 to 40 in good health. Recombination linked TRBV6-5 to TRBJ2-2; the central 9 bases match TRBD2. The sample comprised naive CD4+ T cells from blood. Explained via the paper, the cell subset or site label denotes: true naive CD4+ T cells. This receptor has the CDR3 CASQIAGAGELFF. Here is the DNA: TGTGCCAGTCAGATAGCGGGAGCCGGGGAGCTGTTTTTT.